Below, 25 T cell receptor beta chains from the same sample are listed, as sequenced in a study of cytomegalovirus exposure and HLA in healthy donors. PCR employed 60 Vbeta and 13 Jbeta primers. The protocol was immunoSEQ multiplex PCR, while the TCRdb copy is restricted to in-frame clones and leaves out a portion. The repertoire table contains some 39,000 clones. The sample comprised PBMCs. These receptors came from a male donor in good health and CMV-seronegative.

The chain combines TRBV25-1 with TRBJ2-3; D call uncertain. V was trimmed by 4 bases and J by 3 bases, leaving 8 bases between them. The CDR3 is made up of 13 amino acids. CDR1 and CDR2 from the germline V gene are MGHDK and SYGVNS. The CDR3 DNA is TGTGCCAGCAGTGCGTCTATGACAGATACGCAGTATTTT. Translation gives CASSASMTDTQYF.

V gene TRBV5-1 combines with J gene TRBJ2-3, with TRBD2 matching over 9 bases. CDR1 and CDR2 (germline): SGHRS, YFSETQ. The CDR3 is 16 amino acids. V gave up 1 base and J gave up 1 base; unmatched junction bases: 4. The CDR3 region is CASSLIAGGRTDTQYF. CDR3 DNA: TGCGCCAGCAGCTTGATTGCGGGGGGGCGCACAGATACGCAGTATTTT.

The gene calls are TRBV6-1 and TRBJ1-4; a weak D match, TRBD1 (6 bases). The CDR3 loop spans 15 amino acids. V was cut by 7 bases and J by 0 bases, with 12 bases left in between. CDR1 is MNHNS and CDR2 is SASEGT in the germline V gene. CDR3 in amino acids: CASMGARATNEKLFF. CDR3 DNA sequence: TGTGCCAGCATGGGGGCCCGGGCAACTAATGAAAAACTGTTTTTT.

This chain uses TRBV6-1 with TRBJ2-5, with 7 bases that match TRBD1. Germline-derived CDR1 and CDR2 are MNHNS and SASEGT. CDR3 length equals 16 residues. With 4 bases clipped from V and 2 bases from J, the junction kept 10 bases outside the gene matches. This CDR3 is CASSVYTGVPQETQYF. CDR3 sequence (DNA): TGTGCCAGCAGTGTTTATACAGGGGTACCTCAAGAGACCCAGTACTTC.

The rearrangement links TRBV7-9 to TRBJ1-4; TRBD1 matches 9 bases. With 5 bases clipped from V and 4 bases from J, the junction kept 2 bases outside the gene matches. Germline V gene data show CDR1 as SEHNR and CDR2 as FQNEAQ (reference sequence). This CDR3 spans 14 amino acids. DNA for the CDR3: TGTGCCAGCAGCCGGACAGGGGATAATGAAAAACTGTTTTTT. Amino acid sequence: CASSRTGDNEKLFF.

As DNA, the CDR3 is TGCGCCAGCAGCTCCTCGGGACAGGGGAGACTATACGAGCAGTACTTC. Its protein product is CASSSSGQGRLYEQYF. The chain recombines TRBV5-1 with TRBJ2-7; 10 nucleotides match TRBD1. Unmatched junction bases numbered 10, after V lost 3 bases and J lost 4 bases. The germline V gene encodes CDR1 SGHRS and CDR2 YFSETQ. The CDR3 sequence is 16 residues long.

The rearrangement joins TRBV6-6 to TRBJ1-3, with D possibly matching TRBD1 (5 bases). This CDR3 spans 14 amino acids. The ends were cut back, 7 bases at V and 4 bases at J, with 14 bases in the middle. In germline, CDR1 is MNHNY, CDR2 SVGAGI (reference sequence). This CDR3 reads CASTPGGSGNTIYF. In DNA, the CDR3 is TGTGCCAGCACCCCCGGGGGGAGCGGAAACACCATATATTTT.

The chain joins TRBV29-1 to TRBJ1-1; 8 nucleotides agree with TRBD1. Germline values: CDR1 SQVTM, CDR2 ANQGSEA. The CDR3 contains 19 residues. Unmatched junction bases numbered 25, after V lost 7 bases and J lost 3 bases. The CDR3 here is CSALCWASRTGIRDTEAFF. CDR3 coding DNA: TGCAGCGCCTTATGTTGGGCATCCCGGACAGGGATAAGAGACACTGAAGCTTTCTTT. The variable domain in full, with the rest retrieved from reference TRBV29-1 and TRBJ1-1, is SAVISQKPSRDICQRGTSLTIQCQVDSQVTMMFWYRQQPGQSLTLIATANQGSEATYESGFVIDKFPISRPNLTFSTLTVSNMSPEDSSIYLCSALCWASRTGIRDTEAFFGQGTRLTVV.

V usage is TRBV7-9 and J usage is TRBJ1-6; TRBD1 is a possible D gene (5 bases). The CDR3 length is 15 residues. Deletions cut 7 bases from V and 7 bases from J, with 17 bases between. The germline V gene has CDR1 SEHNR and CDR2 FQNEAQ (reference sequence). The CDR3 DNA reads as TGTGCCAGCACCAGTCGGGGGAGTAGGAATTCACCCCTCCACTTT. Translation: CASTSRGSRNSPLHF.

This sequence joins TRBV6-5 and TRBJ1-1, with a weak D call TRBD1 (5 bases). The CDR3 runs 15 residues. Between the trimmed V and J ends, which lost 2 bases and 1 base, there was a span of 11 bases. The germline CDR1 and CDR2 sequences are MNHEY and SVGAGI. CDR3 residues: CASSYGAGSNTEAFF. The CDR3 DNA sequence: TGTGCCAGCAGTTACGGGGCAGGGTCGAACACTGAAGCTTTCTTT.

The rearrangement uses TRBV2 and TRBJ2-2; 7 nucleotides align to TRBD2. V lost 6 bases to trimming and J lost 2 bases; unmatched junction nucleotides: 6. The germline V gene has CDR1 SNHLY and CDR2 FYNNEI. CDR3 size: 15 residues. The CDR3 bases are TGTGCCAGCAGCCCCGGGACTACCAACACCGGGGAGCTGTTTTTT. This encodes CASSPGTTNTGELFF.

V gene TRBV6-1 combines with J gene TRBJ1-5; 7 nucleotides agree with TRBD1. Germline CDR1 reads MNHNS; CDR2 reads SASEGT. V was pared by 3 bases and J by 3 bases, with 5 bases of the junction left unmatched. The CDR3 spans 15 residues. The CDR3 reads CASSDIGGNNQPQHF. The CDR3 coding sequence is TGTGCCAGCAGTGATATAGGGGGCAACAATCAGCCCCAGCATTTT.

Of note for this clone: An end of the junction does not agree with germline; a read error may underlie this. The rearrangement joins TRBV9 to TRBJ2-1, with D perhaps matching TRBD1 (6 bases). The germline CDR1 and CDR2 sequences are SGDLS and YYNGEE. This CDR3 contains 15 residues. The CDR3 DNA sequence: TGTGCCAGCAGCCCAGACAGGAGCTCCGACAATGAGCAGTTCTTC. Its protein product is CASSPDRSSDNEQFF.

The rearrangement uses TRBV14 and TRBJ2-5; D remains unclear. Germline V gene data show CDR1 as SGHDN and CDR2 as FVKESK. This CDR3 comprises 13 residues. The V end was cut by 0 bases, the J end by 0 bases, with 2 bases between. The CDR3 is CASSQDYQETQYF. The CDR3 DNA follows: TGTGCCAGCAGCCAAGACTACCAAGAGACCCAGTACTTC.

The V call is TRBV5-1, the J call TRBJ1-2; D gene unclear. V was clipped by 0 bases and J by 8 bases, with 11 bases between them. The CDR3 runs 13 residues. In germline, CDR1 is SGHRS, CDR2 YFSETQ. This CDR3 reads CASSLEQPQGYTF. In nucleotides, the CDR3 is TGCGCCAGCAGCTTGGAACAGCCACAGGGCTACACCTTC.

This rearrangement joins TRBV28 to TRBJ1-5, with 12 bases that match TRBD1. With 7 bases clipped from V and 7 bases from J, the junction kept 8 bases outside the gene matches. This CDR3 comprises 15 residues. From germline, CDR1 is MDHEN and CDR2 SYDVKM. For the CDR3, the DNA is TGTGCCAGCACTCCGGGACAGGGGGCAGGGCAGCCCCAGCATTTT. Its translation: CASTPGQGAGQPQHF. The whole variable domain, remainder taken from reference TRBV28 and TRBJ1-5, is DVKVTQSSRYLVKRTGEKVFLECVQDMDHENMFWYRQDPGLGLRLIYFSYDVKMKEKGDIPEGYSVSREKKERFSLILESASTNQTSMYLCASTPGQGAGQPQHFGDGTRLSIL.

The J gene is TRBJ1-1, the V gene TRBV10-2; the D gene is possibly TRBD1 (5 bases). There are 15 residues in the CDR3. V shed 0 bases and J shed 3 bases, with 11 bases lying between them. The germline CDR1 and CDR2 sequences are WSHSY and SAAADI. The CDR3: CASSESSRADTEAFF. In DNA, the CDR3 is TGCGCCAGCAGTGAGTCGAGCAGGGCTGACACTGAAGCTTTCTTT.

The chain has TRBV10-2 and TRBJ2-7, with D perhaps matching TRBD2 (6 bases). The CDR3 consists of 16 residues. V lost 0 bases to trimming and J lost 4 bases, with 16 bases between them. From germline, CDR1 is WSHSY and CDR2 SAAADI. This chain's CDR3 is CASSESEATGVYEQYF. The CDR3 DNA follows: TGCGCCAGCAGTGAGTCGGAGGCGACGGGAGTTTACGAGCAGTACTTC.

The chain recombines TRBV11-2 with TRBJ2-1, with D possibly TRBD1 on 5 matching bases. The CDR3 is 13 residues long. The ends were cut back, 6 bases at V and 7 bases at J, with 13 bases in the middle. Germline V gene lookup returns CDR1 SGHAT and CDR2 FQNNGV. CDR3 in amino acids: CASRRTGRNEQFF. The CDR3 nucleotides are TGTGCCAGCAGACGCACAGGTAGGAATGAGCAGTTCTTC.

The chain uses TRBV18 and TRBJ1-1, with 7 nucleotides matching TRBD1. Losses at the gene ends were 3 bases for V and 1 base for J; bases not matched to a gene: 5. This CDR3 contains 15 residues. The V gene's germline CDR1 is KGHSH and CDR2 LQKENI. The CDR3 reads CASSPTGRKNTEAFF. Written as DNA, the CDR3 is TGTGCCAGCTCACCGACAGGGAGGAAGAACACTGAAGCTTTCTTT.

This chain links TRBV7-2 with TRBJ1-3; TRBD1 agrees at 8 bases. The ends lost 7 bases at V and 2 bases at J; junction bases unmatched: 4. Per germline, CDR1 SGHTA and CDR2 FQGNSA. CDR3 length equals 14 residues. CDR3 DNA: TGTGCCAGCAAACCGGACAGGGCTGGAAACACCATATATTTT. Its protein product is CASKPDRAGNTIYF.

V and J are TRBV6-6 and TRBJ1-2, with D possibly TRBD1 on 6 matching bases. CDR3 size: 16 residues. The ends were cut back, 5 bases at V and 2 bases at J, with 18 bases in the middle. Germline V CDR1 and CDR2: MNHNY, SVGAGI (reference sequence). The CDR3 loop is CASSHHGAQGNYGYTF. The CDR3, as DNA: TGTGCCAGCAGTCACCACGGGGCCCAGGGGAACTATGGCTACACCTTC.

This chain joins TRBV2 and TRBJ2-7; TRBD1 aligns across 7 bases. V trimming: 2 bases; J trimming: 4 bases; junction bases outside the gene matches: 20. The CDR3 is made up of 19 amino acids. Germline values: CDR1 SNHLY, CDR2 FYNNEI. The CDR3 reads CASSELRDSKGGIGYEQYF. The CDR3 nucleotides read TGTGCCAGCAGTGAATTGAGGGACAGTAAAGGGGGAATAGGTTACGAGCAGTACTTC.

The chain carries TRBV28 and TRBJ1-2; D is ambiguous. The length of the CDR3 is 12 residues. Per the germline V gene, CDR1 is MDHEN and CDR2 is SYDVKM. Between the trimmed V and J ends, which lost 4 bases and 8 bases, there was a span of 11 bases. CDR3 residues: CASSSRQLGYTF. Written as DNA, the CDR3 is TGTGCCAGCAGTTCCCGCCAGTTAGGCTACACCTTC.

The chain has TRBV4-2 and TRBJ1-5; D uncertain. Deletions cut 1 base from V and 8 bases from J, with 18 bases between. Germline CDR1 and CDR2: LGHNA and YNFKEQ. The CDR3 runs to 16 residues. In DNA form, the CDR3 reads TGTGCCAGCAGCCAAGGCCCAAGAATGTTGGAGAAGCCCCAGCATTTT. It translates to CASSQGPRMLEKPQHF.